The T cell receptor beta chain under discussion was sequenced for a study of Ad26.COV2.S vaccination and SARS-CoV-2 variants. Comment on this clone: Antigen unknown.

Generated by immunoSEQ multiplex PCR, the TCRdb table keeps only in-frame clones and is missing some. The sample holds around 450,000 clones, 90% seen once. Stated treatment: over 15 received Ad26.COV2.S at low or high dose, single or two shots; 5 received placebo; per-sample allocation not given. The investigators took samples on day 63 after the first vaccine or placebo injection. V was trimmed by 0 bases and J by 0 bases, leaving 15 bases between them. The CDR3 length is 17 residues. Germline CDR1 reads SGHTA; CDR2 reads FQGNSA. Broader study findings: Assessments of TCR breadth and depth may have underestimated the total T cell responses.

The input for sequencing was peripheral blood, taken in a trial of Ad26.COV2.S vaccine versus placebo. V usage is TRBV7-2 and J usage is TRBJ2-7, with TRBD1 as a possible D gene (6 bases). The source of this sequence is a person aged 18 to 65 who received the Ad26.COV2.S COVID-19 vaccine or a placebo. The CDR3 here is CASSLAVGRQVSYEQYF. CDR3 nucleotide sequence: TGTGCCAGCAGCTTAGCTGTAGGTAGACAGGTCTCCTACGAGCAGTACTTC.